The clone carrying this TCR beta chain was counted a few times. This record comes from a study of blood T cell repertoires in COVID-19. Study information: Donors in the United States, Italy and Spain gave samples during acute or convalescent COVID-19.

In the original processing: Estimated nucleated cell counts came from reference gene primer amplification. Some clones are missing from TCRdb's copy, which holds only in-frame ones; the method was immunoSEQ multiplex PCR. V and J calls and clone size are those listed in that table; D and trimming were worked out from the DNA. The table has about 200,000 clones, 80% to 90% seen once. Sequences were obtained from peripheral blood. The receptor was derived from a woman of 80 years or more with acute or convalescent COVID-19.

CDR3 region: CASSLDLGDEQFF. CDR3 bases: TGTGCCAGCAGCTTGGACCTCGGGGATGAGCAGTTCTTC. The V gene is TRBV7-3, the J gene TRBJ2-1, with D perhaps TRBD2 (5 bases). Between the trimmed V and J ends, which lost 3 bases and 8 bases, there was a span of 11 bases. Germline assignment: CDR1 SGHTA and CDR2 FQGTGA. CDR3 size: 13 residues.